This is a list of T cell receptor beta chains from one sample in a study of a mutant IDH1 vaccine in newly diagnosed glioma. Repertoires were generated with immunoSEQ multiplex PCR, while TCRdb's copy carries only in-frame clones and drops some. Of about 36,000 clones listed, roughly 79% were seen once; the top ten hold 9% to 13%. These receptors have no known antigen. Sequencing used PBMCs, obtained from a glioma patient whose treatment included an IDH1 peptide vaccine. Receptors were obtained from a man in his fifties with glioma. CDR3s include the opening cysteine and the closing phenylalanine or tryptophan. The D gene is left open where the match is weak. The size of a clone is reported for some rows only, either as once, few or many, or as a class for expanded clones.

clone_size: .
j_call: TRBJ1-2
d_call: .
v_call: TRBV7-9
cdr3_nt: TGTGCCAGCAGCGAGACGGTCGGGTCTATGGGCTACACCTTC
cdr3_aa: CASSETVGSMGYTF

clone_size: .
j_call: TRBJ2-2
d_call: TRBD1
v_call: TRBV27
cdr3_nt: TGTGCCAGCAGAGACAGGGGGCGCTTAACCGGGGAGCTGTTTTTT
cdr3_aa: CASRDRGRLTGELFF

clone_size: .
j_call: TRBJ1-1
d_call: .
v_call: TRBV11-3
cdr3_nt: TGTGCCAGCAGCTTAGATCTCGCTGAAGCTTTCTTT
cdr3_aa: CASSLDLAEAFF

clone_size: once
j_call: TRBJ2-7
d_call: TRBD1
v_call: TRBV29-1
cdr3_nt: TGCAGCGTCCTAACCGACAGGGGCGTAGGGTACGAGCAGTACTTC
cdr3_aa: CSVLTDRGVGYEQYF

clone_size: .
j_call: TRBJ2-6
d_call: .
v_call: TRBV19
cdr3_nt: TGTGCCAGTAGACGACTCGACTCTGGGGCCAACGTCCTGACTTTC
cdr3_aa: CASRRLDSGANVLTF

clone_size: .
j_call: TRBJ2-1
d_call: .
v_call: TRBV5-1
cdr3_nt: TGCGCCAGCATCGGCGGGGCGGGTGATGAGCAGTTCTTC
cdr3_aa: CASIGGAGDEQFF

clone_size: .
j_call: TRBJ1-6
d_call: TRBD1
v_call: TRBV23-1
cdr3_nt: TGCGCCAGCAATAAGACCGGGACAGGGACATCACCCCTCCACTTT
cdr3_aa: CASNKTGTGTSPLHF

clone_size: once
j_call: TRBJ2-1
d_call: TRBD2
v_call: TRBV5-1
cdr3_nt: TGCGCCAGCAGCTTGTCGTCTAGCGGGACCTACAATGAGCAGTTCTTC
cdr3_aa: CASSLSSSGTYNEQFF

clone_size: .
j_call: TRBJ1-4
d_call: .
v_call: TRBV11-2
cdr3_nt: TGTGCCAGCAGCCCCAGGACGGGGAATGAAAAACTGTTTTTT
cdr3_aa: CASSPRTGNEKLFF

clone_size: .
j_call: TRBJ1-1
d_call: .
v_call: TRBV19
cdr3_nt: TGTGCCAGTAGTATGACCCGTGCCAGACAGAACACTGAAGCTTTCTTT
cdr3_aa: CASSMTRARQNTEAFF

clone_size: .
j_call: TRBJ2-1
d_call: TRBD1
v_call: TRBV29-1
cdr3_nt: TGCAGCTTAAGACCGGGACAGGGGTCGAATGAGCAGTTCTTC
cdr3_aa: CSLRPGQGSNEQFF

clone_size: .
j_call: TRBJ2-7
d_call: .
v_call: TRBV5-4
cdr3_nt: TGTGCCAGCGCGATGGCGCGGGGAAGCTCCTACGAGCAGTACTTC
cdr3_aa: CASAMARGSSYEQYF

clone_size: once
j_call: TRBJ2-7
d_call: .
v_call: TRBV7-2
cdr3_nt: TGTGCCAGCGGGGGACTGACCTACGAGCAGTACTTC
cdr3_aa: CASGGLTYEQYF

clone_size: .
j_call: TRBJ2-7
d_call: .
v_call: TRBV7-2
cdr3_nt: TGTGCCAGCAGCCAATGGACTGGGAACGAGCAGTACTTC
cdr3_aa: CASSQWTGNEQYF

clone_size: .
j_call: TRBJ1-5
d_call: .
v_call: TRBV7-2
cdr3_nt: TGTGCCAGCAGCCTCGGAGGGCTGGGGAGCAATCAGCCCCAGCATTTT
cdr3_aa: CASSLGGLGSNQPQHF

clone_size: .
j_call: TRBJ1-5
d_call: .
v_call: TRBV10-3
cdr3_nt: TGTGCCATCTCAACGGATTTTAACCAGCCCCAGCATTTT
cdr3_aa: CAISTDFNQPQHF

clone_size: .
j_call: TRBJ1-1
d_call: .
v_call: TRBV7-9
cdr3_nt: TGTGCCAGCAGCGCAGGGCTTGAAGCTTTCTTT
cdr3_aa: CASSAGLEAFF

clone_size: .
j_call: TRBJ2-1
d_call: .
v_call: TRBV27
cdr3_nt: TGTGCCAGCAGTTTATACAATGAGCAGTTCTTC
cdr3_aa: CASSLYNEQFF

clone_size: .
j_call: TRBJ1-5
d_call: TRBD1
v_call: TRBV19
cdr3_nt: TGTGCCAGTAGTCTAAGGACAGGGGGAGTTGACAATCAGCCCCAGCATTTT
cdr3_aa: CASSLRTGGVDNQPQHF

clone_size: once
j_call: TRBJ2-7
d_call: .
v_call: TRBV2
cdr3_nt: TGTGCCAGCAGTGAACGTTCCTACGAGCAGTACTTC
cdr3_aa: CASSERSYEQYF

clone_size: .
j_call: TRBJ2-1
d_call: .
v_call: TRBV6-5
cdr3_nt: TGTGCCAGCAGTTACGCGACTACCGGTCGGCAGCGTGAGCAGTTCTTC
cdr3_aa: CASSYATTGRQREQFF

clone_size: .
j_call: TRBJ2-5
d_call: .
v_call: TRBV5-1
cdr3_nt: TGCGCCAGCAGCCTGAACCTTCTGGAGACCCAGTACTTC
cdr3_aa: CASSLNLLETQYF

clone_size: .
j_call: TRBJ1-2
d_call: .
v_call: TRBV28
cdr3_nt: TGTGCCAGCAGTTTATTCGGACAACCTAACTATGGCTACACCTTC
cdr3_aa: CASSLFGQPNYGYTF